This is a list of T cell receptor beta chains from one sample in a study of early T cells in non-severe SARS-CoV-2 infection. In TCRdb, the 5' RACE reads were re-called with MiXCR into one record per CDR3 protein. Here the sample spans 75,000 or so distinct CDR3 sequences, more than 13% being singletons. What was sequenced was whole blood. These receptors were collected from an adult who was a healthcare worker with PCR-confirmed SARS-CoV-2 infection or an uninfected control (not recorded which). Both conserved end residues are part of each CDR3. A D gene is named only where the DNA matches it firmly. The size field is filled for only some rows; it gives once, few, many or a size class.

many	TRBV7-9	TRBJ2-2	.	TGTGCCAGCAGCACGCGGGACAGCCCAAGACCTTTCACCGGGGAGCTGTTTTTT	CASSTRDSPRPFTGELFF
many	TRBV7-8	TRBJ1-6	TRBD1	TGTGCCAGCCTTCAGCACCGGGACAGCGATTCACCCCTCCACTTT	CASLQHRDSDSPLHF
many	TRBV20-1	TRBJ2-1	.	TGCAGTGCCGAGTTTATGGGGTACAATGAGCAGTTCTTC	CSAEFMGYNEQFF
many	TRBV18	TRBJ2-3	.	TGTGCCAGCTCACCAGGCAGCACAGATACGCAGTATTTT	CASSPGSTDTQYF
few	TRBV7-2	TRBJ1-1	.	TGTGCCAGCAGCTTATCCGGAATAATGAACACTGAAGCTTTCTTT	CASSLSGIMNTEAFF
few	TRBV10-3	TRBJ2-3	TRBD2	TGTGCCATCAGTGAATCGACCCCCGGGACTAGGAGTATGTTTAGCACAGATACGCAGTATTTT	CAISESTPGTRSMFSTDTQYF
.	TRBV3-1	TRBJ2-5	.	TGTGCCAGCAGCCAAGCTCTGGAACAGGTCTTC	CASSQALEQVF
many	TRBV5-1	TRBJ2-1	TRBD2	TGCGCCAGCAGCTTGGCGGGGGGTCCCAATGAGCAGTTCTTC	CASSLAGGPNEQFF
many	TRBV19	TRBJ2-5	.	TGTGCCAGTAGTTCTCGACCTGACAGGTTTCCTCAAGAGACCCAGTACTTC	CASSSRPDRFPQETQYF
.	TRBV28	TRBJ1-2	.	TGTGCCAGCAGTGCCCCCCGCGACCTAACCTATGGCTACACCTTC	CASSAPRDLTYGYTF
few	TRBV5-1	TRBJ2-5	.	TGCGCCAGCAGCCCCACCCCTCAAGAGACCCAGTACTTC	CASSPTPQETQYF
few	TRBV5-1	TRBJ1-1	TRBD1	TGCGCCAGCAGCGGGACAGACATGAACACTGAAGCTTTCTTT	CASSGTDMNTEAFF
few	TRBV7-2	TRBJ2-1	.	TGTGCCAGCAGCTTACGGGGCCCGAGGGCCCACAATGAGCAGTTCTTC	CASSLRGPRAHNEQFF
few	TRBV12-3/TRBV12-4	TRBJ1-4	.	TGTGCCAGCAGTACTGGAGGGTGGAACGAAAAACTGTTTTTT	CASSTGGWNEKLFF
few	TRBV19	TRBJ1-5	TRBD1	TGTGCCAGTAGTATCGGGACAGGGAGTAATCAGCCCCAGCATTTT	CASSIGTGSNQPQHF
few	TRBV10-3	TRBJ2-1	.	TGTGCCATCAGTGAGTCAAGAATTGAGAGCAATGAGCAGTTCTTC	CAISESRIESNEQFF
many	TRBV7-9	TRBJ2-1	.	TGTGCCAGCAGCCCCTTCTCGGCCTTACGATACAATGAGCAGTTCTTC	CASSPFSALRYNEQFF
.	TRBV18	TRBJ2-7	TRBD1	TGTGCCAGCTCACCTTCACCGGGACAGGCCTACGAGCAGTACTTC	CASSPSPGQAYEQYF
few	TRBV29-1	TRBJ2-1	.	TGCAGCGTTGACCTGGCGGGACAACCCGACACGCAGTTCTTC	CSVDLAGQPDTQFF
.	TRBV14	TRBJ1-1	TRBD1	TGTGCCAGCAGCCAATCTGGAAGGGGGCAGATAGGCACTGAAGCTTTCTTT	CASSQSGRGQIGTEAFF
few	TRBV7-2	TRBJ1-1	.	TGTGCCAGCAGCCGATCCAGGGGACACTATCTGAACACTGAAGCTTTCTTT	CASSRSRGHYLNTEAFF
few	TRBV29-1	TRBJ2-5	.	TGCAGCGTTGATCATGGGGAGACCCAGTACTTC	CSVDHGETQYF
few	TRBV4-3	TRBJ1-4	.	TGCGCCAGCAGCCAAGTGGGCAGGGCGGGCGGAAAACTGTTTTTT	CASSQVGRAGGKLFF
few	TRBV29-1	TRBJ2-1	TRBD2	TGCAGCGTAACTCGGGGGGACAATGAGCAGTTCTTC	CSVTRGDNEQFF
few	TRBV30	TRBJ1-5	TRBD1	TGTGCCTTAGGGACAGTTAATAGCAATCAGCCCCAGCATTTT	CALGTVNSNQPQHF
.	TRBV5-5	TRBJ1-4	TRBD1	TGTGCCAGCAGCTTGCGAGGGGGCGAGGAAAAACTTTTTTTT	CASSLRGGEEKLFF
.	TRBV29-1	TRBJ1-2	.	TGCAGCGTGGAGAAAGGCGAGGGCTACACCTTC	CSVEKGEGYTF
.	TRBV7-6	TRBJ2-1	.	TGTGCCAGCAGCGGGTTCGTTTTTGGGGGCGACAATGAGCAGTTCTTC	CASSGFVFGGDNEQFF
.	TRBV6-2/TRBV6-3	TRBJ2-7	.	TGTGCCAGCAGTTATCCGGATCATTTCTCCTACGAGCAGTACTTC	CASSYPDHFSYEQYF
.	TRBV5-6	TRBJ2-5	TRBD1	TGTGCCAGCAGCTTCCGGACAGGGGAGACCCAGTACTTC	CASSFRTGETQYF
few	TRBV20-1	TRBJ1-1	TRBD1	TGCAGTGCTCAGACAGGGCTCACTGAAGCTTTCTTT	CSAQTGLTEAFF
few	TRBV14	TRBJ2-3	.	TGTGCCAGCAGCCACATAGGACAAGCAAGCACAGATACGCAGTATTTT	CASSHIGQASTDTQYF
.	TRBV27	TRBJ1-4	.	TGTGCCAGCAGTTTTGTTCGGGAGGAAAAACTGTTTTTT	CASSFVREEKLFF
few	TRBV29-1	TRBJ2-7	.	TGCAGCGTTTCAGGGGTTTCGGAGTACGAGCAGTACTTC	CSVSGVSEYEQYF
few	TRBV14	TRBJ1-1	.	TGTGCCAGCAGCCTCCTGGGGGGGAACACTGAAGCTTTCTTT	CASSLLGGNTEAFF
.	TRBV12-3/TRBV12-4	TRBJ1-3	.	TGTGCCAGCAGTCGGCTCCTCTCTGGAAACACCATATATTTT	CASSRLLSGNTIYF
few	TRBV12-3/TRBV12-4	TRBJ1-1	TRBD1	TGTGCCAGCAGTTTTGGACAGGCTAACACTGAAGCTTTCTTT	CASSFGQANTEAFF
few	TRBV12-3/TRBV12-4	TRBJ2-2	TRBD1	TGTGCCACGACCACGACAGGGCACACCGGGGAGCTGTTTTTT	CATTTTGHTGELFF
few	TRBV5-1	TRBJ2-7	.	TGCGCCAGCTCCCAGGGCCCCCGCAGGGAGAGCCACGAGCAGTACTTC	CASSQGPRRESHEQYF
many	TRBV10-3	TRBJ2-4	.	TGTGCCATCAGTTCAGGGGTAGCCAAAAACATTCAGTACTTC	CAISSGVAKNIQYF